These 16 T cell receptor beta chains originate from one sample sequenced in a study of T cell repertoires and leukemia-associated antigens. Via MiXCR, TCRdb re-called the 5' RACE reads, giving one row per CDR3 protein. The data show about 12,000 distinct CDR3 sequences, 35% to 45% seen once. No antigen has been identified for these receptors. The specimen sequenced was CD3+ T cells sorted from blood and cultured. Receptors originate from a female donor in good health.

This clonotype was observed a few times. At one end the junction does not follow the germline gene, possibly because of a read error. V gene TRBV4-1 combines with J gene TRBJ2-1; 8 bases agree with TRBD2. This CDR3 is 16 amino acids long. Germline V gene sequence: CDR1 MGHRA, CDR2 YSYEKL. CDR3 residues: CASSRVAGYSYSEQFF. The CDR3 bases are TGCGCCAGCAGCCGAGTAGCGGGGTACTCCTACAGTGAGCAGTTCTTC.

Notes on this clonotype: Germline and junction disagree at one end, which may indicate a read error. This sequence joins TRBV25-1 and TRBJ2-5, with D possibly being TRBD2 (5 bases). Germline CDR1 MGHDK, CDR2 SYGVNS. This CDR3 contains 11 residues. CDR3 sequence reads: CASVAGETRYF. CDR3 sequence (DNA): TGTGCCAGCGTGGCCGGGGAGACCCGGTACTTC.

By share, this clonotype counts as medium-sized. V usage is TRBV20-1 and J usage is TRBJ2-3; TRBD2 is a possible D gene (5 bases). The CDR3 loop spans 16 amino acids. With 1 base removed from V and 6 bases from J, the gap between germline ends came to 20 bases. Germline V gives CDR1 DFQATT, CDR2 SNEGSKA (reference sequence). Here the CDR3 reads CSARGRLGAERDTQYF. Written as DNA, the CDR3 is TGCAGTGCTAGAGGGCGTTTGGGAGCTGAGAGGGATACGCAGTATTTT.

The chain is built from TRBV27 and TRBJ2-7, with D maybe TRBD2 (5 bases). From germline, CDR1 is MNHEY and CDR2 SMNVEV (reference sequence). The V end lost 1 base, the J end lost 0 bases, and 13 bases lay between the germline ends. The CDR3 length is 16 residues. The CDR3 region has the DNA TGTGCCAGCAGTTTATTGGGAGCCACTTCCTCCTACGAGCAGTACTTC. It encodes CASSLLGATSSYEQYF.

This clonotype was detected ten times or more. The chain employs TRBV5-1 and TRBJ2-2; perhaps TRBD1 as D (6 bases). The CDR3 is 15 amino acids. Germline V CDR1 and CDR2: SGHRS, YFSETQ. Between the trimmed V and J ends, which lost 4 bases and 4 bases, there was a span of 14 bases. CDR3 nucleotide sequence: TGCGCCAGCAGCGTAACAGGGAGTGGCACCGGGGAGCTGTTTTTT. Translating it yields CASSVTGSGTGELFF.

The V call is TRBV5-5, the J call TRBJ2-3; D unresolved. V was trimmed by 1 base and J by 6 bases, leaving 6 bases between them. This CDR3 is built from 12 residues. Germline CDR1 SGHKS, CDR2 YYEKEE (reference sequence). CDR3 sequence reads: CASSLRWDTQYF. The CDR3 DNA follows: TGTGCCAGCAGCTTGCGTTGGGATACGCAGTATTTT.

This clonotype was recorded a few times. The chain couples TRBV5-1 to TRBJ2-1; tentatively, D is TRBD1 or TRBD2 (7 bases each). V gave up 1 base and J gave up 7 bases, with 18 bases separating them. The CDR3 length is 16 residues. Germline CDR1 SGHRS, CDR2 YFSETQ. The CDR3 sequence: CASSLSGGADLNEQFF. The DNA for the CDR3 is TGCGCCAGCAGCTTGTCAGGGGGGGCGGATTTGAATGAGCAGTTCTTC.

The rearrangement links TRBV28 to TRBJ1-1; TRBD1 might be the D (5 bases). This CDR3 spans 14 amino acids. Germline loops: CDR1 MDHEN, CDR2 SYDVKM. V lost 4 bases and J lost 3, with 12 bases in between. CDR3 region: CASSWGPDHTEAFF. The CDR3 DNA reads TGTGCCAGCAGTTGGGGCCCGGACCACACTGAAGCTTTCTTT.

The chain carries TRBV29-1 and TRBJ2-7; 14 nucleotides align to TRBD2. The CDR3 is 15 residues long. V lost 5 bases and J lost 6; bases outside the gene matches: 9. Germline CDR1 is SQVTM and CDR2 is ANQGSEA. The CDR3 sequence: CSVRPGTSGSIEQYF. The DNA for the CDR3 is TGCAGCGTTAGACCCGGGACTAGCGGGAGTATCGAGCAGTACTTC.

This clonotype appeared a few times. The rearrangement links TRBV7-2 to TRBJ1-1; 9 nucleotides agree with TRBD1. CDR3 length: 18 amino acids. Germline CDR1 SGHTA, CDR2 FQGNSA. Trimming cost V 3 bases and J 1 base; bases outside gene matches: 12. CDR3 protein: CASSFPTSGTGPNTEAFF. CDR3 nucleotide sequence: TGTGCCAGCAGCTTCCCCACTTCCGGGACAGGGCCGAACACTGAAGCTTTCTTT.

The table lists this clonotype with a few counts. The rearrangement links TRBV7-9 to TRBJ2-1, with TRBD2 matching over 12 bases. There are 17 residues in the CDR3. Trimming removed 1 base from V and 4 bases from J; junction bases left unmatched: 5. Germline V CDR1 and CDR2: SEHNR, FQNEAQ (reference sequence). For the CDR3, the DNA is TGTGCCAGCAGCTTAGGACTCGGACTAGCGGGATACAATGAGCAGTTCTTC. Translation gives CASSLGLGLAGYNEQFF.

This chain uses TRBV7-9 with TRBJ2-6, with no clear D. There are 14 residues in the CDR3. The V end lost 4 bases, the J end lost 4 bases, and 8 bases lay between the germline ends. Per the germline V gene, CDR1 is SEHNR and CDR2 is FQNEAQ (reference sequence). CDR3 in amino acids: CASSSLSGANVLTF. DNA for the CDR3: TGTGCCAGCAGCTCTCTCTCCGGGGCCAACGTCCTGACTTTC.

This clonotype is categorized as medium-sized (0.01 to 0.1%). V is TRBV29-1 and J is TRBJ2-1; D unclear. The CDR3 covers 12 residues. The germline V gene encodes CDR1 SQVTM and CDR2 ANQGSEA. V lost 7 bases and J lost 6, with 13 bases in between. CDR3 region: CSERRFRNEQFF. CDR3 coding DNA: TGCAGCGAAAGAAGATTCCGCAATGAGCAGTTCTTC.

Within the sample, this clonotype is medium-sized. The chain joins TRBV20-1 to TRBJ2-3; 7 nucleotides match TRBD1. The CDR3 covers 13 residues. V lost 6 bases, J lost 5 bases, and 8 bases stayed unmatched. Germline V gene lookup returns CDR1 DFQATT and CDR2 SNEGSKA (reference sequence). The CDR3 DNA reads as TGCAGTGCCCTACAGGGGATACTAGATACGCAGTATTTT. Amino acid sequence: CSALQGILDTQYF.

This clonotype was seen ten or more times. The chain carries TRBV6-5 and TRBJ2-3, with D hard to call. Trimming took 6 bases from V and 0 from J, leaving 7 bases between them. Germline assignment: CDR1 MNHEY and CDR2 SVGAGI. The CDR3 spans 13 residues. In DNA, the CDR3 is TGTGCCAGCAGGTTTATCAGCACAGATACGCAGTATTTT. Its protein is CASRFISTDTQYF.

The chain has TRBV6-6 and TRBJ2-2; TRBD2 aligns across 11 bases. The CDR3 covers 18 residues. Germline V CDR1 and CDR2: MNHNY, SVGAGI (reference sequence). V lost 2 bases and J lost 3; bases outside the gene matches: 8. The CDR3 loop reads CASSYGRGGLADTGELFF. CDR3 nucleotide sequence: TGTGCCAGCAGTTACGGCAGGGGGGGACTAGCGGACACCGGGGAGCTGTTTTTT.